This note documents a single T cell receptor beta chain sequence. Its cognate antigen is unknown. Profiling relied on immunoSEQ multiplex PCR, and the TCRdb table lists in-frame clones only, not all of them. This table holds roughly 35,000 clones, roughly four fifths found once. The CDR3 totals 15 residues. V shed 5 bases, J shed 4 bases, and the junction held 4 bases outside the gene matches. Germline-derived CDR1 and CDR2 are KGHSH and LQKENI. These data belong to a study of vaccination effects on CD4 cells after COVID-19. Following culture for approximately ten days, CD4+ T cells were isolated. A PCR test confirmed that the person had SARS-CoV-2 infection between March and December 2020. Two-dose vaccination with either BNT162b2 or mRNA-1273 was given to the participants.

The genes are TRBV18 and TRBJ2-3; 12 bases agree with TRBD2. Source: CD4+ T cells from PBMCs cultured without peptide, taken after COVID-19 vaccination. The sequence derives from a human donor who had a prior SARS-CoV-2 infection. The CDR3 spells CASSGRLAGADTQYF. As DNA, the CDR3 is TGTGCCAGCTCAGGACGACTAGCGGGAGCAGATACGCAGTATTTT.